Below are 9 T cell receptor beta chains sequenced from a single sample in a study of tumor-infiltrating lymphocytes in localized non-small cell lung cancer. Clones were sequenced by immunoSEQ multiplex PCR, and TCRdb holds only the in-frame ones, with some missing. The profile covers approximately 9,700 clones, with under 80% appearing a single time and roughly 19% taken by the ten largest. Sequences were obtained from uninvolved lung tissue not adjacent to the tumor. These receptors all stem from a human donor with non-small cell lung cancer.

On this clone: A read error may account for a junction end that differs from germline. The V gene is TRBV7-2, the J gene TRBJ1-2; 10 bases are a match to TRBD1. Germline V lookup: CDR1 SGHTA, CDR2 FQGNSA. CDR3 length: 16 amino acids. The DNA of the CDR3 is TGCGCCAGCAGCCAGGGGGGACAGGGGAAAAACTATGGCTACACCTTC. Protein: CASSQGGQGKNYGYTF. The whole variable domain, filled in from reference TRBV7-2 and TRBJ1-2, reads GAGVSQSPSNKVTEKGKDVELRCDPISGHTALYWYRQSLGQGLEFLIYFQGNSAPDKSGLPSDRFSAERTGGSVSTLTIQRTQQEDSAVYLCASSQGGQGKNYGYTFGSGTRLTVV.

The gene calls are TRBV27 and TRBJ2-6, with 10 bases lining up with TRBD2. The CDR3 has 19 amino acids. Losses at the gene ends were 4 bases for V and 2 bases for J; bases not matched to a gene: 11. Germline CDR1 MNHEY, CDR2 SMNVEV (reference sequence). The CDR3 spells CASSWTGLAGAPGANVLTF. CDR3 sequence (DNA): TGTGCCAGCAGTTGGACAGGGCTAGCGGGAGCCCCTGGGGCCAACGTCCTGACTTTC.

This rearrangement joins TRBV2 to TRBJ2-7; D is undetermined. The CDR3 sequence is 11 residues long. The ends were cut back, 6 bases at V and 4 bases at J, with 7 bases in the middle. The germline V gene encodes CDR1 SNHLY and CDR2 FYNNEI. CDR3 nucleotides: TGTGCCAGCAGGACGGAATACGAGCAGTACTTC. Its protein product is CASRTEYEQYF.

As DNA, the CDR3 is TGTGCCAGCAGCTTAGTCGCCGGACAGGGCAGCAATGAGCAGTTCTTC. It translates to CASSLVAGQGSNEQFF. The rearrangement joins TRBV7-6 to TRBJ2-1; TRBD1 matches at 8 bases. CDR1 is SGHVS, CDR2 FNYEAQ, per germline. This CDR3 has 16 amino acids. The V gene end was trimmed by 1 base and the J gene end by 6 bases; junction bases not matched to a gene: 8.

The chain links TRBV29-1 to TRBJ1-1; D perhaps matches TRBD1 (5 bases). The germline V gene has CDR1 SQVTM and CDR2 ANQGSEA. The CDR3 totals 10 residues. V dropped 3 bases and J dropped 10 bases, with 9 bases sitting between them. CDR3 sequence reads: CSVEGRSAFF. CDR3 bases: TGCAGCGTTGAGGGGCGGTCAGCTTTCTTT.

The V and J genes are TRBV5-4 and TRBJ2-2; D unresolved. Deletions cut 4 bases from V and 3 bases from J, with 13 bases between. Germline-derived CDR1 and CDR2 are SGHNT and YYREEE (reference sequence). There are 15 residues in the CDR3. This CDR3 is CASSPMRTYTGELFF. Written as DNA, the CDR3 is TGTGCCAGCAGCCCCATGCGAACCTACACCGGGGAGCTGTTTTTT.

The chain recombines TRBV19 with TRBJ1-1; D unclear. This CDR3 is 14 amino acids long. Germline lookup yields CDR1 LNHDA and CDR2 SQIVND (reference sequence). The V and J ends lost 3 bases and 0 bases respectively, with 8 bases between them. CDR3 loop: CASSMTVLNTEAFF. CDR3 in DNA: TGTGCCAGTAGTATGACGGTCCTGAACACTGAAGCTTTCTTT.

The chain couples TRBV4-3 to TRBJ1-5, with D possibly matching TRBD1 (6 bases). The CDR3 is made up of 17 amino acids. With 0 bases removed from V and 3 bases from J, the gap between germline ends came to 15 bases. Germline CDR1 and CDR2: LGHNA and YSLEER. CDR3: CASSQDGGGAANQPQHF. The CDR3 bases are TGCGCCAGCAGCCAAGACGGCGGGGGGGCCGCCAATCAGCCCCAGCATTTT.

V is TRBV28 and J is TRBJ1-4; tentative D call: TRBD1 (6 bases). The germline V and J ends were trimmed by 2 bases and 5 bases, with 12 bases remaining between them. Germline CDR1 MDHEN, CDR2 SYDVKM. The length of the CDR3 is 15 residues. Here the CDR3 reads CASSLTGAGNEKLFF. In DNA form, the CDR3 reads TGTGCCAGCAGTTTAACGGGGGCAGGGAATGAAAAACTGTTTTTT.